These 8 T cell receptor beta chains originate from one sample sequenced in a study of CD8 T cells in ankylosing spondylitis. TCRdb itself ran the 5' RACE reads through MiXCR, one entry per CDR3 protein. The data hold just under 350,000 distinct CDR3 sequences, with approximately 15% observed a single time. The sequenced material came from blood, either unsorted or a sorted T cell fraction (not recorded which). Receptors originate from a male donor with ankylosing spondylitis or in good health (not recorded which).

This clonotype appeared many times. This chain links TRBV20-1 with TRBJ2-6; D ambiguous. V was pared by 3 bases and J by 0 bases, with 6 bases between. Germline lookup yields CDR1 DFQATT and CDR2 SNEGSKA (reference sequence). The CDR3 totals 14 residues. The CDR3 loop reads CSARGSSGANVLTF. For the CDR3, the DNA is TGCAGTGCTAGGGGTAGCTCTGGGGCCAACGTCCTGACTTTC.

This clonotype was detected only a few times. This chain connects TRBV28 to TRBJ2-1; 7 nucleotides align to TRBD1. V lost 8 bases and J lost 0; bases outside the gene matches: 10. Germline V gene sequence: CDR1 MDHEN, CDR2 SYDVKM. The CDR3 sequence is 16 residues long. The CDR3 DNA reads TGTGCCAGCGGGTCGACAGGGATACTCTCCTACAATGAGCAGTTCTTC. Translation: CASGSTGILSYNEQFF. The whole variable domain, remainder taken from reference TRBV28 and TRBJ2-1, is DVKVTQSSRYLVKRTGEKVFLECVQDMDHENMFWYRQDPGLGLRLIYFSYDVKMKEKGDIPEGYSVSREKKERFSLILESASTNQTSMYLCASGSTGILSYNEQFFGPGTRLTVL.

This clonotype came up a few times. The rearrangement links TRBV12-3 or TRBV12-4 to TRBJ1-1; the D gene is possibly TRBD1 (5 bases). There are 13 residues in the CDR3. V was trimmed by 3 bases and J by 10 bases, leaving 15 bases between them. The CDR3 coding sequence is TGTGCCAGCAGTTTTGCCCGGGGGGTGGGAGCTTTCTTT. The encoded protein is CASSFARGVGAFF.

This clonotype was detected only a few times. V gene TRBV12-3 or TRBV12-4 combines with J gene TRBJ1-1; D remains ambiguous. With 3 bases removed from V and 1 base from J, the gap between germline ends came to 12 bases. The CDR3 runs 15 residues. CDR3 protein: CASSLGKKANTEAFF. The CDR3 DNA is TGTGCCAGCAGTTTGGGAAAAAAGGCGAACACTGAAGCTTTCTTT.

This rearrangement joins TRBV6-1 to TRBJ1-1, with 7 nucleotides matching TRBD1. Trimming cost V 6 bases and J 7 bases; bases outside gene matches: 11. CDR3 length: 14 residues. CDR1 is MNHNS and CDR2 is SASEGT in the germline V gene. The CDR3 protein is CASRHPGQRIEAFF. CDR3 nucleotides: TGTGCCAGCAGGCATCCGGGACAGAGAATTGAAGCTTTCTTT.

This clonotype has just a few counts. This chain uses TRBV27 with TRBJ2-7; TRBD1 matches at 11 bases. V trimming: 0 bases; J trimming: 2 bases; junction bases outside the gene matches: 12. The CDR3 extends over 19 amino acids. CDR1 MNHEY and CDR2 SMNVEV come from the germline V gene (reference sequence). The CDR3 reads CASSLSLRTGGPRAYEQYF. CDR3 in DNA: TGTGCCAGCAGTTTATCGCTCCGGACAGGGGGCCCGCGGGCCTACGAGCAGTACTTC.

This clonotype was counted ten times or more. CDR3 DNA: TGTGCCAGCAGCTTAGAGGAGAACACTGAAGCTTTCTTT. Translation: CASSLEENTEAFF. The chain has TRBV7-6 and TRBJ1-1; no clear D. Trimming left V 1 base short and J 1 base short, with 4 bases between. The CDR3 has 13 amino acids. Germline loops: CDR1 SGHVS, CDR2 FNYEAQ.

The chain links TRBV4-1 to TRBJ1-1, with D tentatively TRBD1 (5 bases). This CDR3 is built from 16 residues. V was clipped by 2 bases and J by 2 bases, with 15 bases between them. Germline assignment: CDR1 MGHRA and CDR2 YSYEKL. For the CDR3, the DNA is TGCGCCAGCAGCCAACCGAGAGAGGGGACTAACACTGAAGCTTTCTTT. Protein sequence: CASSQPREGTNTEAFF.